The clone carrying this T cell receptor (beta chain) was detected only a few times. Antigen specificity is unknown. The CDR3 extends over 15 amino acids. The germline CDR1 and CDR2 sequences are SGHTA and FQGTGA. The germline V and J ends were trimmed by 5 bases and 7 bases, with 17 bases remaining between them. The data originate from a study of beta chain features in type 1 diabetes. The whole isolated RNA underwent reverse transcription, so sequencing captured expressed TCRB transcripts. Clones were sequenced by immunoSEQ multiplex PCR, and TCRdb holds only the in-frame ones, with some missing. The sample yields more than 100,000 clones, approximately 10% seen once. Study-level results: People with Type 1 diabetes carried modestly yet significantly shorter TCRB CDR3s in all four CD4+ subsets. PCR might favor shorter templates, equally in patients and controls.

This rearrangement joins TRBV7-3 to TRBJ2-2, with D tentatively TRBD1 (6 bases). The clonotype was recovered from a young man with type 1 diabetes. Sequences were obtained from central memory CD4+ T cells from blood. CDR3 coding DNA: TGTGCCAGCAGCATGATTACGCAGGGGAACGGGGAGCTGTTTTTT. Residues: CASSMITQGNGELFF.